A single sample gave rise to the 20 T cell receptor beta chains below, sequenced in a study of radiotherapy plus CTLA-4 blockade in lung cancer. Using immunoSEQ multiplex PCR, the repertoire was profiled, and TCRdb retains in-frame clones only, with some absent. The sample yields 95,000 to 150,000 clones, around 89% seen once. The specimen comprised peripheral blood, sampled from a patient treated with radiotherapy plus ipilimumab. These receptors were taken from a human donor with non-small cell lung cancer that progressed on radiotherapy plus ipilimumab.

The genes are TRBV18 and TRBJ2-4; no clear D. The germline gives CDR1 KGHSH, CDR2 LQKENI. The CDR3 covers 13 residues. The germline V and J ends were trimmed by 4 bases and 6 bases, with 10 bases remaining between them. The CDR3 nucleotides are TGTGCCAGCTCACTTCCAGGTGTAAACATTCAGTACTTC. The encoded protein is CASSLPGVNIQYF.

The genes are TRBV18 and TRBJ2-5; 8 bases are a match to TRBD2. CDR1 KGHSH and CDR2 LQKENI come from the germline V gene. The CDR3 totals 15 residues. V shed 2 bases and J 2 bases; nucleotides not matched to a gene: 4. Written as DNA, the CDR3 is TGTGCCAGCTCACCATCGGGGGGGAGGCAAGAGACCCAGTACTTC. Translating it yields CASSPSGGRQETQYF.

The chain links TRBV4-1 to TRBJ2-7; D is ambiguous. This CDR3 has 14 amino acids. CDR1 is MGHRA, CDR2 YSYEKL, per germline. V dropped 0 bases and J dropped 2 bases, with 8 bases sitting between them. The CDR3 spells CASSQEARAYEQYF. The CDR3 DNA reads as TGCGCCAGCAGCCAAGAGGCGAGAGCCTACGAGCAGTACTTC.

The table lists this clone with a few counts. V is TRBV7-9 and J is TRBJ1-5; 8 positions agree with TRBD1. The CDR3 has 13 amino acids. CDR1 and CDR2 from the germline V gene are SEHNR and FQNEAQ (reference sequence). Trimming took 7 bases from V and 7 from J; bases not matched to a gene: 6. CDR3: CASNSDRDQPQHF. The CDR3 DNA follows: TGTGCCAGCAATTCGGACAGGGACCAGCCCCAGCATTTT.

The chain has TRBV2 and TRBJ2-7; D unresolved. The CDR3 contains 13 residues. Germline lookup yields CDR1 SNHLY and CDR2 FYNNEI. Trimming took off 7 bases at V and 6 bases at J, with 16 bases between the two ends. The CDR3 sequence: CASKSVVGGEQYF. CDR3 nucleotide sequence: TGTGCCAGCAAATCGGTGGTCGGTGGCGAGCAGTACTTC. Filled out from reference TRBV2 and TRBJ2-7, the complete variable domain reads EPEVTQTPSHQVTQMGQEVILRCVPISNHLYFYWYRQILGQKVEFLVSFYNNEISEKSEIFDDQFSVERPDGSNFTLKIRSTKLEDSAMYFCASKSVVGGEQYFGPGTRLTVT.

This sequence joins TRBV30 and TRBJ2-5; TRBD2 matches at 16 bases. CDR1 is GTSNPN, CDR2 SVGIG, per germline (reference sequence). Losses at the gene ends were 1 base for V and 4 bases for J; bases not matched to a gene: 6. The CDR3 is 17 amino acids. In DNA form, the CDR3 reads TGTGCCTGGAGTGCAGGGACTAGCGGGAGGGCCGGAGAGACCCAGTACTTC. Translation: CAWSAGTSGRAGETQYF.

The V and J genes are TRBV7-6 and TRBJ2-2, with 10 bases matching TRBD2. Germline V CDR1 and CDR2: SGHVS, FNYEAQ. The CDR3 covers 16 residues. After removal of 4 bases from V and 5 bases from J, the junction contained 7 bases not matched to a gene. CDR3 amino acids: CASSSRGSGGTGELFF. The CDR3 DNA reads TGTGCCAGCAGCTCCAGAGGTAGCGGGGGGACCGGGGAGCTGTTTTTT. The full variable domain, in which reference TRBV7-6 and TRBJ2-2 provide the parts outside the CDR3, is GAGVSQSPRYKVTKRGQDVALRCDPISGHVSLYWYRQALGQGPEFLTYFNYEAQQDKSGLPNDRFSAERPEGSISTLTIQRTEQRDSAMYRCASSSRGSGGTGELFFGEGSRLTVL.

In the case of this clone: Other DNA sequences within the sample encode an identical CDR3. The V gene is TRBV5-1, the J gene TRBJ2-7; D may be TRBD1 or TRBD2 (7 bases each). The CDR3 totals 15 residues. V gave up 2 bases and J gave up 7 bases, with 19 bases separating them. Germline V gene sequence: CDR1 SGHRS, CDR2 YFSETQ. The CDR3 loop reads CASSLIGAGGAEQYF. DNA of the CDR3: TGCGCCAGCAGCTTAATAGGGGCAGGGGGGGCTGAGCAGTACTTC.

The count of this clone is one. J is TRBJ2-3 and V is TRBV6-1; 7 nucleotides align to TRBD1. Per germline, CDR1 MNHNS and CDR2 SASEGT. CDR3 length: 16 residues. The V and J ends lost 4 bases and 0 bases, in that order; junction bases with no gene match: 7. The CDR3 is CASSALTGPSTDTQYF. Here the CDR3 DNA reads TGTGCCAGCAGTGCGCTGACAGGGCCAAGCACAGATACGCAGTATTTT.

The rearrangement uses TRBV19 and TRBJ2-6; D is unresolved. In germline, CDR1 is LNHDA, CDR2 SQIVND (reference sequence). Trimming shortened V by 3 bases and J by 0 bases, and 9 bases separated the two germline ends. The CDR3 covers 16 residues. The CDR3 sequence is CASSMILGSGANVLTF. The CDR3 bases are TGTGCCAGTAGTATGATTTTAGGCTCTGGGGCCAACGTCCTGACTTTC. Filled out from reference TRBV19 and TRBJ2-6, the complete variable domain reads DGGITQSPKYLFRKEGQNVTLSCEQNLNHDAMYWYRQDPGQGLRLIYYSQIVNDFQKGDIAEGYSVSREKKESFPLTVTSAQKNPTAFYLCASSMILGSGANVLTFGAGSRLTVL.

The chain has TRBV5-1 and TRBJ2-2; no definite D call. Between the trimmed V and J ends, which lost 4 bases and 9 bases, there was a span of 7 bases. Germline CDR1 and CDR2: SGHRS and YFSETQ. This CDR3 is 11 amino acids long. CDR3 loop: CASSPDRELFF. Written as DNA, the CDR3 is TGCGCCAGCAGCCCCGACAGGGAGCTGTTTTTT.

The chain is built from TRBV7-9 and TRBJ1-1; 7 positions agree with TRBD1. The CDR3 extends over 13 amino acids. The junction had 7 bases not matched to a gene; V was cut back by 1 base and J by 11 bases. Germline V CDR1 and CDR2: SEHNR, FQNEAQ (reference sequence). Here the CDR3 reads CASSLVEGTVAFF. The CDR3 DNA reads as TGTGCCAGCAGCTTAGTCGAGGGGACAGTGGCTTTCTTT.

V and J are TRBV5-1 and TRBJ2-2, with 10 bases fitting TRBD1. The CDR3 consists of 15 residues. V lost 2 bases and J lost 6; bases outside the gene matches: 4. Germline V gene lookup returns CDR1 SGHRS and CDR2 YFSETQ. CDR3 residues: CASSFGQGVAGELFF. The CDR3 DNA reads as TGCGCCAGCAGCTTTGGACAGGGGGTGGCCGGGGAGCTGTTTTTT.

This chain joins TRBV5-4 and TRBJ2-1; D may be TRBD2 (5 bases). This CDR3 is 15 amino acids long. Looked up from germline, CDR1 is SGHNT and CDR2 is YYREEE (reference sequence). The V gene lost 0 bases and the J gene lost 6 bases, with 13 bases spanning the gap. CDR3 nucleotide sequence: TGTGCCAGCAGCTTGGGTGGGAGCCCCGGCAATGAGCAGTTCTTC. Protein product: CASSLGGSPGNEQFF. The whole variable domain, remainder taken from reference TRBV5-4 and TRBJ2-1, is ETGVTQSPTHLIKTRGQQVTLRCSSQSGHNTVSWYQQALGQGPQFIFQYYREEENGRGNFPPRFSGLQFPNYSSELNVNALELDDSALYLCASSLGGSPGNEQFFGPGTRLTVL.

This chain connects TRBV10-3 to TRBJ1-1, with D possibly being TRBD1 (6 bases). The germline V and J ends were trimmed by 8 bases and 5 bases, with 12 bases remaining between them. The CDR3 totals 12 residues. Germline CDR1 is ENHRY and CDR2 is SYGVKD. DNA for the CDR3: TGTGCCATCGGGCCAGGGGAGACTGAAGCTTTCTTT. It encodes CAIGPGETEAFF.

The chain joins TRBV7-9 to TRBJ1-4, with unresolved D. Trimming removed 0 bases from V and 6 bases from J, with 8 bases in between. Germline loops: CDR1 SEHNR, CDR2 FQNEAQ (reference sequence). The CDR3 loop spans 14 amino acids. The CDR3 coding sequence is TGTGCCAGCAGCTTAGCCGGCGGCGATGAAAAACTGTTTTTT. This sequence encodes CASSLAGGDEKLFF.

The V and J genes are TRBV13 and TRBJ1-5, with D hard to call. Trimming took 5 bases from V and 5 from J, leaving 16 bases between them. CDR1 is PRHDT and CDR2 is FYEKMQ in the germline V gene (reference sequence). This CDR3 has 15 amino acids. CDR3 sequence (DNA): TGTGCCAGCAGCGCCGCGGGTCGGGGAGATCAGCCCCAGCATTTT. Translating gives CASSAAGRGDQPQHF.

The chain couples TRBV11-1 to TRBJ1-2; perhaps TRBD1 as D (5 bases). Germline CDR1 and CDR2: SGHAT and FQDESV (reference sequence). This CDR3 region has 15 residues. The V and J ends lost 5 bases and 7 bases respectively, with 20 bases between them. The chain's CDR3 is CASSPGGGHLSGYTF. In DNA form, the CDR3 reads TGTGCCAGCAGCCCTGGGGGAGGACACTTGAGTGGCTACACCTTC. The whole variable domain, filled in from reference TRBV11-1 and TRBJ1-2, reads EAEVAQSPRYKITEKSQAVAFWCDPISGHATLYWYRQILGQGPELLVQFQDESVVDDSQLPKDRFSAERLKGVDSTLKIQPAELGDSAMYLCASSPGGGHLSGYTFGSGTRLTVV.

The chain has TRBV7-2 and TRBJ1-1; D ambiguous. Germline CDR1 reads SGHTA; CDR2 reads FQGNSA. V lost 0 bases and J lost 11, with 10 bases in between. CDR3 length equals 12 residues. The CDR3 region has the DNA TGTGCCAGCAGCTTAGCGATGGGGAGGGCTTTCTTT. Protein: CASSLAMGRAFF.

The J gene is TRBJ1-1, the V gene TRBV27, with 9 bases fitting TRBD1. The germline V gene has CDR1 MNHEY and CDR2 SMNVEV (reference sequence). CDR3 length: 12 residues. Trimming cost V 11 bases and J 1 base; bases outside gene matches: 2. The CDR3 DNA reads TGTGCCGGACAGGGGCCGAACACTGAAGCTTTCTTT. Residues: CAGQGPNTEAFF.